The 22 T cell receptor beta chains in this list originate from one sample, sequenced in a study of vaccination effects on CD4 cells after COVID-19. Viral peptide pool expansion of antigen-specific CD4+ T cells preceded sequencing in the ViraFEST assay. Subsequent to roughly 9 days of culture, CD4+ T cells were isolated. The person had a PCR-confirmed SARS-CoV-2 infection during March to December 2020. Participants were given two doses of BNT162b2 or mRNA-1273 vaccine. These TCRs are of unknown antigen specificity. Data came from immunoSEQ multiplex PCR; TCRdb stores just in-frame clones and leaves some out. The sample has about 15,000 clones; around 80% are singletons. The source material was CD4+ T cells from PBMCs cultured with SARS-CoV-2 spike peptides, sampled after COVID-19 vaccination. The source is a human donor who had a prior SARS-CoV-2 infection.

The chain uses TRBV4-2 and TRBJ2-3, with 12 bases lining up with TRBD2. CDR1 and CDR2 (germline): LGHNA, YNFKEQ. V lost 4 bases to trimming and J lost 4 bases; unmatched junction nucleotides: 21. This CDR3 is 21 amino acids long. CDR3 sequence reads: CASSPRAGWASGRARADTQYF. Here the CDR3 DNA reads TGTGCCAGCAGCCCCCGTGCCGGGTGGGCTAGCGGGAGGGCTCGGGCAGATACGCAGTATTTT.

The J gene is TRBJ2-7, the V gene TRBV2; no firm D call. Germline CDR1 and CDR2: SNHLY and FYNNEI. This CDR3 comprises 14 residues. The V and J ends lost 3 bases and 2 bases respectively, with 11 bases between them. The CDR3 loop reads CASSDDLIPYEQYF. In DNA form, the CDR3 reads TGTGCCAGCAGTGATGATTTAATCCCCTACGAGCAGTACTTC.

This chain uses TRBV5-1 with TRBJ1-1, with D possibly matching TRBD1 (6 bases). V gave up 0 bases and J gave up 0 bases, with 9 bases separating them. The CDR3 runs 15 residues. Germline CDR1 and CDR2: SGHRS and YFSETQ. CDR3 DNA sequence: TGCGCCAGCAGCTTGGCCACAGGGTTGAACACTGAAGCTTTCTTT. This encodes CASSLATGLNTEAFF.

The chain employs TRBV11-2 and TRBJ2-1, with 10 bases that match TRBD1. CDR1 and CDR2 (germline): SGHAT, FQNNGV. The CDR3 runs 14 residues. V lost 3 bases to trimming and J lost 10 bases; unmatched junction nucleotides: 6. The CDR3 reads CASSLRDRGFEQFF. CDR3 in DNA: TGTGCCAGCAGCTTGAGGGACAGGGGATTCGAGCAGTTCTTC.

This clone was observed once. In DNA, the CDR3 is TGTGCCAGCAGTTTTTACAGGGGGCGGCACACTGAAGCTTTCTTT. Protein: CASSFYRGRHTEAFF. The chain has TRBV6-5 and TRBJ1-1; 9 bases are a match to TRBD1. This CDR3 region has 15 residues. In germline, CDR1 is MNHEY, CDR2 SVGAGI. J was trimmed by 3 bases and V by 4 bases; bases with no gene match: 6.

This clone occurred a few times. The sample contains more than one DNA sequence encoding this CDR3. V and J are TRBV3-1 (or the pseudogene TRBV3-2) and TRBJ1-2; D uncertain. V was cut by 1 base and J by 3 bases, with 3 bases left in between. The length of the CDR3 is 12 residues. Germline CDR1 LGHDT, CDR2 YNNKEL (reference sequence). In DNA form, the CDR3 reads TGTGCCAGCAGCCAAGGGGACTATGGCTACACCTTC. Its protein product is CASSQGDYGYTF.

The rearrangement uses TRBV9 and TRBJ1-2; 8 bases align to TRBD1. J gave up 7 bases and V 4 bases, and 12 bases lay outside the gene matches. The length of the CDR3 is 15 residues. CDR1 and CDR2 from the germline V gene are SGDLS and YYNGEE. CDR3 sequence (DNA): TGTGCCAGCAGCCCGGGGGTGGGACAGGCGGGTGGCTACACCTTC. Its protein is CASSPGVGQAGGYTF. The full variable domain, rest sourced from reference TRBV9 and TRBJ1-2, is DSGVTQTPKHLITATGQRVTLRCSPRSGDLSVYWYQQSLDQGLQFLIQYYNGEERAKGNILERFSAQQFPDLHSELNLSSLELGDSALYFCASSPGVGQAGGYTFGSGTRLTVV.

V and J are TRBV18 and TRBJ2-6; tentatively, D is TRBD2 (6 bases). This CDR3 has 17 amino acids. Germline V gene lookup returns CDR1 KGHSH and CDR2 LQKENI. V was shortened by 3 bases and J by 0 bases, with 12 bases between the two germline ends. Here the CDR3 reads CASSPRVDYSGANVLTF. CDR3 sequence (DNA): TGTGCCAGCTCACCTCGCGTGGACTACTCTGGGGCCAACGTCCTGACTTTC.

The chain combines TRBV2 with TRBJ2-5; TRBD2 agrees at 10 bases. From germline, CDR1 is SNHLY and CDR2 FYNNEI. There are 16 residues in the CDR3. Trimming at V came to 6 bases and at J to 1 base, leaving 8 bases not matched to a gene. The CDR3 reads CASRGTLAGFQETQYF. The CDR3 DNA is TGTGCCAGCAGGGGGACACTAGCGGGGTTCCAAGAGACCCAGTACTTC.

This clone was counted a few times. The rearrangement joins TRBV6-5 to TRBJ2-7; 8 bases line up with TRBD1. V lost 2 bases and J lost 2; bases outside the gene matches: 8. The CDR3 contains 16 residues. CDR1 and CDR2 from the germline V gene are MNHEY and SVGAGI. The CDR3 DNA follows: TGTGCCAGCAGTTACCGACCGACAGGGGCGACCTACGAGCAGTACTTC. This encodes CASSYRPTGATYEQYF.

This clone has just one count. The V call is TRBV3-1 (or the pseudogene TRBV3-2), the J call TRBJ1-5; 12 nucleotides match TRBD1. Germline assignment: CDR1 LGHDT and CDR2 YNNKEL (reference sequence). The CDR3 is 17 residues long. With 3 bases clipped from V and 5 bases from J, the junction kept 8 bases outside the gene matches. The CDR3 DNA is TGTGCCAGCAGCCAGGCAGGGACAGGGGGCGCCGATCAGCCCCAGCATTTT. Translation gives CASSQAGTGGADQPQHF.

J is TRBJ2-1 and V is TRBV7-3; maybe TRBD2 (6 bases). The CDR3 sequence is 15 residues long. V lost 4 bases and J 8 bases, leaving 18 bases between the germline ends. From germline, CDR1 is SGHTA and CDR2 FQGTGA. In DNA, the CDR3 is TGTGCCAGCAGCTCGGCTCCTGGGGGACTCCATGAGCAGTTCTTC. Residues: CASSSAPGGLHEQFF. Complete variable domain (other parts from reference TRBV7-3 and TRBJ2-1): GAGVSQTPSNKVTEKGKYVELRCDPISGHTALYWYRQSLGQGPEFLIYFQGTGAADDSGLPNDRFFAVRPEGSVSTLKIQRTERGDSAVYLCASSSAPGGLHEQFFGPGTRLTVL.

A few counts support this clone. J is TRBJ2-7 and V is TRBV5-4; TRBD1 is a possible D gene (6 bases). V gave up 4 bases and J gave up 2 bases, with 10 bases separating them. There are 13 residues in the CDR3. Germline V gene data show CDR1 as SGHNT and CDR2 as YYREEE (reference sequence). The chain's CDR3 is CASSVGAPYEQYF. CDR3 nucleotide sequence: TGTGCCAGCAGCGTGGGGGCCCCCTACGAGCAGTACTTC.

Judged by abundance, this clone is large. Written as DNA, the CDR3 is TGTGCCAGCGAATCCCCGGGACTAGGCTACACCTTC. This sequence encodes CASESPGLGYTF. V and J are TRBV2 and TRBJ1-2; TRBD1 is a possible D gene (5 bases). CDR1 is SNHLY and CDR2 is FYNNEI in the germline V gene. There are 12 residues in the CDR3. V gave up 8 bases and J gave up 8 bases, with 15 bases separating them.

CDR3 in amino acids: CASSYSGGSYNEQFF. The CDR3 DNA reads as TGTGCCAGCAGTTACTCGGGGGGCTCCTACAATGAGCAGTTCTTC. The V call is TRBV6-5, the J call TRBJ2-1, with D maybe TRBD2 (6 bases). The CDR3 is made up of 15 amino acids. V lost 0 bases, J lost 0 bases, and 6 bases lay in between. The germline V gene encodes CDR1 MNHEY and CDR2 SVGAGI.

The chain couples TRBV12-1 to TRBJ2-2; TRBD1 was called by the table and not checked on the DNA. TRBV12-1 is a pseudogene segment. CDR3 length: 18 residues. DNA of the CDR3: TGTGCCAGCACCCAAAAGCAGGGTGTAGATGGGAACACCGGGGAGCTGTTTTTT. Protein: CASTQKQGVDGNTGELFF.

The rearrangement links TRBV5-1 to TRBJ1-3, with 7 nucleotides matching TRBD1. Germline-derived CDR1 and CDR2 are SGHRS and YFSETQ. The CDR3 has 14 amino acids. The V gene end was trimmed by 4 bases and the J gene end by 4 bases; junction bases not matched to a gene: 5. CDR3 nucleotides: TGCGCCAGCAGCCCCGACAGGGAGGGAAACACCATATATTTT. Amino acids: CASSPDREGNTIYF.

J is TRBJ2-2 and V is TRBV27, with TRBD1 matching 8 bases. V was clipped by 0 bases and J by 7 bases; unmatched bases: 7. CDR3 length equals 16 residues. Germline assignment: CDR1 MNHEY and CDR2 SMNVEV (reference sequence). The CDR3 loop is CASSLSASGGGGELFF. CDR3 nucleotides: TGTGCCAGCAGTTTATCAGCCTCAGGGGGCGGCGGGGAGCTGTTTTTT.

Of note for this clone: At one of its ends the junction is not consistent with the germline gene, which may arise from a read error. The gene calls are TRBV29-1 and TRBJ1-2, with D tentatively TRBD1 (5 bases). The germline V gene encodes CDR1 SQVTM and CDR2 ANQGSEA. This CDR3 is built from 11 residues. The CDR3 protein is CSGGGDYGYTF. In DNA form, the CDR3 reads TGCAGCGGTGGAGGGGACTACGGCTACACCTTC. The full variable domain, with the rest looked up from reference TRBV29-1 and TRBJ1-2, is SAVISQKPSRDICQRGTSLTIQCQVDSQVTMMFWYRQQPGQSLTLIATANQGSEATYESGFVIDKFPISRPNLTFSTLTVSNMSPEDSSIYLCSGGGDYGYTFGSGTRLTVV.

The genes are TRBV2 and TRBJ1-5; no definite D call. The germline V and J ends were trimmed by 5 bases and 5 bases, with 16 bases remaining between them. Germline-derived CDR1 and CDR2 are SNHLY and FYNNEI. The length of the CDR3 is 15 residues. The CDR3 DNA reads TGTGCCAGCAGTCCATCGACCCCCGGGGATCAGCCCCAGCATTTT. It translates to CASSPSTPGDQPQHF.

This clone was counted between two and nine times. The chain couples TRBV11-1 to TRBJ2-1; no clear D. This CDR3 comprises 13 residues. V dropped 2 bases and J dropped 4 bases, with 6 bases sitting between them. The V gene's germline CDR1 is SGHAT and CDR2 FQDESV (reference sequence). CDR3 DNA: TGTGCCAGCAGCTTAAATGCGTACAATGAGCAGTTCTTC. This gives the protein CASSLNAYNEQFF.

This chain uses TRBV5-1 with TRBJ2-3; tentatively, D is TRBD2 (6 bases). The V end was cut by 4 bases, the J end by 8 bases, with 11 bases between. This CDR3 contains 12 residues. The germline V gene encodes CDR1 SGHRS and CDR2 YFSETQ. CDR3 in amino acids: CASSEDGGTQYF. DNA of the CDR3: TGCGCCAGCAGCGAGGACGGGGGTACGCAGTATTTT.